Each of the 17 T cell receptor gamma chains below was sequenced from the same sample in a study of gamma-delta chains in newborns, infants, children. TCRdb re-called the reads with CATT. The sample shows 2,000 to 2,500 gamma-chain clones, 43% of them seen only once. Sample: blood. The receptors derive from a child who was a newborn, infant or young child, either healthy, febrile or measles-vaccinated (not recorded which).

This clone has more than one count but fewer than ten. The chain employs TRGV3 and TRGJ1 or TRGJ2. TCRdb supplies no J gene; here it was assigned by aligning the nucleotide sequence to germline. CDR3 length: 14 residues. J lost 4 bases, V lost 0 bases, and 6 bases had no gene match. CDR1 VTNTFY and CDR2 YDVSTARD come from the germline V gene (reference sequence). CDR3 in amino acids: CATWDRPPYYKKLF. Here the CDR3 DNA reads TGTGCCACCTGGGACAGGCCTCCATATTATAAGAAACTCTTT.

A word on this clone: The same CDR3 is also encoded by other DNA sequences in this sample. The chain carries TRGV4 and TRGJ1 or TRGJ2. The J gene, absent from TCRdb, was called here by matching the DNA to germline. CDR3 length: 12 amino acids. V was clipped by 1 base and J by 7 bases; unmatched bases: 4. The germline V gene encodes CDR1 EGSTGY and CDR2 YDSYTSSV. DNA of the CDR3: TGTGCCACCTGGGATGGTCCCTATAAGAAACTCTTT. Encoded protein: CATWDGPYKKLF.

This clone was detected a few times. The same CDR3 is also encoded by other DNA sequences in this sample. The V gene is TRGV2, the J gene TRGJ1 or TRGJ2. Germline V gene lookup returns CDR1 EGSNGY and CDR2 YDSYNSKV. V shed 0 bases, J shed 3 bases, and the junction held 2 bases outside the gene matches. The CDR3 is made up of 13 amino acids. This CDR3 is CATWDGPYYKKLF. Here the CDR3 DNA reads TGTGCCACCTGGGACGGGCCTTATTATAAGAAACTCTTT.

This sequence joins TRGV4 and TRGJ1 or TRGJ2. TCRdb is silent on the J gene; assignment here came from matching the DNA to germline. The CDR3 loop spans 14 amino acids. The junction had 11 bases not matched to a gene; V was cut back by 5 bases and J by 4 bases. Per germline, CDR1 EGSTGY and CDR2 YDSYTSSV. The CDR3 DNA reads TGTGCCACCTGGGCCCTAAACTCGTATTATAAGAAACTCTTT. Residues: CATWALNSYYKKLF.

The V call is TRGV4, the J call TRGJ1 or TRGJ2. No J gene was available from TCRdb, and it was assigned here by a germline match of the DNA. Germline trimming cut 0 bases from V and 1 base from J; bases unmatched to any gene: 6. Germline V gene data show CDR1 as EGSTGY and CDR2 as YDSYTSSV. The CDR3 has 15 residues. CDR3 loop: CATWDGQVNYYKKLF. The DNA of the CDR3 is TGTGCCACCTGGGATGGGCAGGTCAATTATTATAAGAAACTCTTT.

This clone has only a few counts. The chain is built from TRGV3 and TRGJP2. The J gene is absent in TCRdb and was assigned here via DNA matching to germline. CDR3 length equals 15 residues. V was clipped by 0 bases and J by 3 bases; unmatched bases: 4. The V gene's germline CDR1 is VTNTFY and CDR2 YDVSTARD (reference sequence). CDR3 in amino acids: CATWDRQGSDWIKTF. The CDR3, as DNA: TGTGCCACCTGGGACAGGCAGGGTAGTGATTGGATCAAGACGTTT.

The J gene is TRGJ1 or TRGJ2, the V gene TRGV4. TCRdb does not report a J gene; here it was assigned by matching the DNA to germline references. Per the germline V gene, CDR1 is EGSTGY and CDR2 is YDSYTSSV. Unmatched junction bases numbered 4, after V lost 0 bases and J lost 8 bases. The CDR3 extends over 12 amino acids. The CDR3 DNA follows: TGTGCCACCTGGGATGGGACCCATAAGAAACTCTTT. This encodes CATWDGTHKKLF.

This clone is labeled large. This rearrangement joins TRGV4 to TRGJ1 or TRGJ2. TCRdb leaves out the J gene; it was filled in here by matching the DNA to germline. CDR1 and CDR2 (germline): EGSTGY, YDSYTSSV. V lost 5 bases to trimming and J lost 0 bases; unmatched junction nucleotides: 4. The length of the CDR3 is 13 residues. The CDR3 sequence: CATWVSNYYKKLF. In nucleotides, the CDR3 is TGTGCCACCTGGGTTTCGAATTATTATAAGAAACTCTTT.

This clone occurred a few times. V gene TRGV3 combines with J gene TRGJ1 or TRGJ2. The J gene is absent in TCRdb and was assigned here via DNA matching to germline. V gave up 0 bases and J gave up 9 bases; unmatched junction bases: 5. The CDR3 totals 12 residues. The V gene's germline CDR1 is VTNTFY and CDR2 YDVSTARD (reference sequence). For the CDR3, the DNA is TGTGCCACCTGGGACAGGCGTCGTAAGAAACTCTTT. Its protein is CATWDRRRKKLF.

Comment on this clone: A far more abundant clone sits one base away, making this likely a read error. The chain combines TRGV9 with TRGJP. TCRdb offers no J gene call, so here the DNA was matched to germline to obtain one. CDR3 length equals 16 residues. Germline V gives CDR1 GITISATS, CDR2 ISYDGTV (reference sequence). V lost 3 bases, J lost 3 bases, and 2 bases stayed unmatched. The CDR3: CALWEMQELGKKIKVF. The CDR3 nucleotides read TGTGCCTTGTGGGAGATGCAAGAGTTGGGCAAAAAAATCAAGGTATTT.

As for this clone: Germline and junction disagree at one end, which may indicate a read error. Different DNA sequences within this sample yield the same CDR3. The J gene is TRGJ1 or TRGJ2, the V gene TRGV4. The J gene was missing in TCRdb and was found by matching the end of the DNA to germline. The CDR3 is 14 residues long. The V gene's germline CDR1 is EGSTGY and CDR2 YDSYTSSV. CDR3 coding DNA: TGCGCCACCTGGATGGGGGGGGTAATCTATAAGAAACTCTTT. Amino acids: CATWMGGVIYKKLF.

This clone has a handful of counts. The chain carries TRGV4 and TRGJ1 or TRGJ2. The J gene is absent in TCRdb and was assigned here via DNA matching to germline. This CDR3 contains 13 residues. V trimming: 1 base; J trimming: 6 bases; junction bases outside the gene matches: 6. Germline V gene data show CDR1 as EGSTGY and CDR2 as YDSYTSSV. The CDR3 DNA is TGTGCCACCTGGGATGGCAGCGGTTATAAGAAACTCTTT. Its translation: CATWDGSGYKKLF.

Of note for this clone: This may come from a read error, since a much larger clone is one base off. J is TRGJ1 or TRGJ2 and V is TRGV4. TCRdb carries no J gene annotation; the J gene was assigned here by matching the DNA with germline. The germline V gene encodes CDR1 EGSTGY and CDR2 YDSYTSSV. The length of the CDR3 is 15 residues. The CDR3 sequence is CATWDGPSNYYKKLF. The CDR3 region has the DNA TGCGCCACCTGGGATGGCCCATCGAATTATTATAAGAAACTCTTT.

The chain carries TRGV3 and TRGJ1 or TRGJ2. The J gene is absent in TCRdb and was assigned here via DNA matching to germline. The CDR3 is 11 amino acids. Germline CDR1 is VTNTFY and CDR2 is YDVSTARD (reference sequence). The J segment lost 10 bases and the V segment lost 3 bases, leaving 6 bases of the junction unmatched. DNA of the CDR3: TGTGCCACCTGGGACGGGAAAAAGAAACTCTTT. This codes for CATWDGKKKLF.

This clone was picked up a small number of times. The sample has other DNA sequences that encode this CDR3 too. J is TRGJ1 or TRGJ2 and V is TRGV4. Assignment of the J gene here rests on matching the DNA to germline, because TCRdb gives none. The germline gives CDR1 EGSTGY, CDR2 YDSYTSSV. The junction had 11 bases not matched to a gene; V was cut back by 2 bases and J by 4 bases. The CDR3 is 15 residues long. CDR3 bases: TGTGCCACCTGGGATGAAGCTGTATACTATTATAAGAAACTCTTT. Protein sequence: CATWDEAVYYYKKLF.

J is TRGJ1 or TRGJ2 and V is TRGV3. Matching the DNA to germline supplied the J gene, which TCRdb does not give. This CDR3 region has 13 residues. Per germline, CDR1 VTNTFY and CDR2 YDVSTARD (reference sequence). The J segment lost 3 bases and the V segment lost 5 bases, leaving 7 bases of the junction unmatched. The CDR3 loop is CATWGNRYYKKLF. The DNA for the CDR3 is TGTGCCACCTGGGGGAACCGTTATTATAAGAAACTCTTT.

This clone was counted between two and nine times. V is TRGV3 and J is TRGJ1 or TRGJ2. CDR1 and CDR2 from the germline V gene are VTNTFY and YDVSTARD (reference sequence). V gave up 5 bases and J gave up 9 bases; unmatched junction bases: 16. The CDR3 is 14 residues long. In DNA, the CDR3 is TGTGCCACCTGGGCCCCCTTTATTATTGGTAAGAAACTCTTT. It translates to CATWAPFIIGKKLF.